This T cell receptor beta chain was recovered during a study of T cell repertoires in aging, cancer and after chemotherapy. TCR beta rearrangements were amplified from peripheral blood genomic DNA. V shed 6 bases, J shed 0 bases, and the junction held 9 bases outside the gene matches. CDR1 and CDR2 from the germline V gene are LNHDA and SQIVND (reference sequence). The CDR3 has 18 amino acids. A mixed TRB-A/B primer pool amplified rearranged TRB by multiplex touch-down PCR. TCRdb used MiXCR to reprocess the multiplex PCR reads, holding one entry per CDR3 protein. The data show approximately 20,000 distinct CDR3 sequences, roughly two fifths seen once.

Specimen: blood. The sequence derives from a human donor with a solid tumor. This chain connects TRBV19 to TRBJ2-1, with 12 bases aligning to TRBD2. DNA of the CDR3: TGTGCCAGTAGCCTGACTAGCGGGAGCTTAAGCTCCTACAATGAGCAGTTCTTC. This gives the protein CASSLTSGSLSSYNEQFF.